These 30 T cell receptor beta chains share one sample of origin, sequenced in a study of somatic mutations in cytotoxic T cells in rheumatoid arthritis. Profiling relied on immunoSEQ multiplex PCR, and the TCRdb table lists in-frame clones only, not all of them. The data hold some 29,000 clones, with roughly 86% observed a single time. Sequencing was done on a sample of CD8+ T cells sorted from blood. Receptors originate from an adult with rheumatoid arthritis.

V usage is TRBV6-5 and J usage is TRBJ1-2; 7 nucleotides align to TRBD1. Trimming removed 5 bases from V and 8 bases from J; junction bases left unmatched: 8. This CDR3 has 13 residues. Looked up from germline, CDR1 is MNHEY and CDR2 is SVGAGI. The CDR3 region has the DNA TGTGCCAGCAGTCCCGGGACAGTGCAGGGCTACACCTTC. It encodes CASSPGTVQGYTF.

Only a few counts were recorded for this clone. The CDR3 bases are TGTGCCAGCAGCTCGAAGGACCAGAATGAGCAGTTCTTC. Its protein product is CASSSKDQNEQFF. V is TRBV7-3 and J is TRBJ2-1; D is unresolved. V lost 4 bases, J lost 7 bases, and 11 bases lay in between. The length of the CDR3 is 13 residues. Germline CDR1 reads SGHTA; CDR2 reads FQGTGA.

The chain couples TRBV30 to TRBJ2-1, with 9 bases lining up with TRBD2. V shed 0 bases and J 5 bases; nucleotides not matched to a gene: 5. The CDR3 consists of 15 residues. CDR1 and CDR2 from the germline V gene are GTSNPN and SVGIG (reference sequence). DNA for the CDR3: TGTGCCTGGAGTGTACTAGCGGGCCGTAACAATGAGCAGTTCTTC. It is translated as CAWSVLAGRNNEQFF.

CDR3 in amino acids: CASSLEVSEQYF. The DNA for the CDR3 is TGTGCCAGCAGCTTGGAAGTATCCGAGCAGTACTTC. The rearrangement links TRBV5-5 to TRBJ2-7; D is uncertain. Germline V gene data show CDR1 as SGHKS and CDR2 as YYEKEE (reference sequence). Trimming removed 0 bases from V and 6 bases from J, with 7 bases in between. This CDR3 is 12 amino acids long.

This rearrangement joins TRBV7-2 to TRBJ2-7, with D possibly being TRBD1 (5 bases). This CDR3 contains 13 residues. Trimming removed 2 bases at V and 4 bases at J, with 9 bases between. Germline V gene data show CDR1 as SGHTA and CDR2 as FQGNSA. The CDR3 spells CASSLRQSYEQYF. DNA for the CDR3: TGTGCCAGCAGCTTAAGACAGTCTTACGAGCAGTACTTC.

The chain joins TRBV27 to TRBJ2-7; 9 nucleotides align to TRBD1. Trimming at V came to 3 bases and at J to 2 bases, leaving 2 bases not matched to a gene. CDR3 length: 14 residues. Germline assignment: CDR1 MNHEY and CDR2 SMNVEV (reference sequence). The CDR3 region is CASSFGQGPYEQYF. The DNA for the CDR3 is TGTGCCAGCAGTTTCGGACAGGGGCCCTACGAGCAGTACTTC.

The CDR3 DNA reads TGTGCCAGCAGCTTAAAAGTTAGCGAAAACACCGGGGAGCTGTTTTTT. This sequence encodes CASSLKVSENTGELFF. V gene TRBV9 combines with J gene TRBJ2-2; D might be TRBD2 (5 bases). CDR1 and CDR2 from the germline V gene are SGDLS and YYNGEE. Deletions cut 4 bases from V and 2 bases from J, with 15 bases between. This CDR3 is 16 amino acids long.

The chain recombines TRBV7-2 with TRBJ1-1, with D maybe TRBD1 (5 bases). V lost 1 base to trimming and J lost 4 bases, with 13 bases between them. Germline loops: CDR1 SGHTA, CDR2 FQGNSA. This CDR3 region has 15 residues. In DNA, the CDR3 is TGTGCCAGCAGCTTAGGCGGATGGGGGACCACTGAAGCTTTCTTT. Encoded protein: CASSLGGWGTTEAFF.

The chain links TRBV27 to TRBJ2-1; 8 bases align to TRBD2. The CDR3 is 15 residues long. Germline V lookup: CDR1 MNHEY, CDR2 SMNVEV (reference sequence). V shed 2 bases and J 7 bases; nucleotides not matched to a gene: 7. This CDR3 is CASSLTTGGQNEQFF. The CDR3 coding sequence is TGTGCCAGCAGTTTAACAACGGGGGGGCAAAATGAGCAGTTCTTC.

V and J are TRBV5-4 and TRBJ2-5, with D unresolved. V lost 2 bases to trimming and J lost 13 bases, with 12 bases between them. Germline V gives CDR1 SGHNT, CDR2 YYREEE (reference sequence). The CDR3 totals 11 residues. The chain's CDR3 is CASSLNGVAYF. The CDR3 DNA follows: TGTGCCAGCAGCTTAAACGGAGTTGCGTACTTC.

The genes are TRBV7-8 and TRBJ2-2; possible D gene TRBD1, 5 bases. CDR3 length equals 15 residues. The V and J ends lost 2 bases and 1 base respectively, with 8 bases between them. Germline loops: CDR1 SGHVS, CDR2 FQNEAQ. The CDR3 region is CASSLKQENTGELFF. In nucleotides, the CDR3 is TGTGCCAGCAGCTTAAAACAGGAGAACACCGGGGAGCTGTTTTTT.

V usage is TRBV4-1 and J usage is TRBJ1-6; no definite D call. The CDR3 consists of 14 residues. Germline CDR1 MGHRA, CDR2 YSYEKL. V was pared by 4 bases and J by 0 bases, with 4 bases between. CDR3 protein: CASSRYSYNSPLHF. The CDR3 DNA reads TGCGCCAGCAGCCGGTACTCCTATAATTCACCCCTCCACTTT.

The chain has TRBV7-9 and TRBJ2-7; D uncertain. The CDR3 totals 13 residues. Germline V lookup: CDR1 SEHNR, CDR2 FQNEAQ (reference sequence). The V gene lost 1 base and the J gene lost 3 bases, with 7 bases spanning the gap. The CDR3 protein is CASSLVSSYEQYF. The DNA of the CDR3 is TGTGCCAGCAGCTTAGTTAGCAGCTACGAGCAGTACTTC.

This chain uses TRBV10-3 with TRBJ1-3; TRBD1 might be the D (6 bases). CDR3 length: 15 amino acids. V was cut by 7 bases and J by 0 bases, with 13 bases left in between. The germline V gene has CDR1 ENHRY and CDR2 SYGVKD. In DNA form, the CDR3 reads TGTGCCATCACCGAAAGGACAGACTCTGGAAACACCATATATTTT. Translation gives CAITERTDSGNTIYF.

This clone has just a few counts. The chain joins TRBV7-2 to TRBJ2-7; TRBD1 matches at 9 bases. There are 13 residues in the CDR3. With 3 bases clipped from V and 4 bases from J, the junction kept 1 base outside the gene matches. CDR1 SGHTA and CDR2 FQGNSA come from the germline V gene. For the CDR3, the DNA is TGTGCCAGCAGCTTTGGGACAGGGTACGAGCAGTACTTC. Its protein is CASSFGTGYEQYF.

The DNA for the CDR3 is TGCGCCAGCAGTGAGACAGGGGGCTATGGCTACACCTTC. It codes for CASSETGGYGYTF. The chain employs TRBV10-1 and TRBJ1-2; 8 bases are shared with TRBD1. V was pared by 2 bases and J by 4 bases, with 0 bases of the junction left unmatched. The CDR3 length is 13 residues. Germline CDR1 and CDR2: WNHNN and SYGVQD (reference sequence).

The chain uses TRBV19 and TRBJ2-7; D might be TRBD2 (5 bases). From germline, CDR1 is LNHDA and CDR2 SQIVND (reference sequence). This CDR3 is 13 amino acids long. The ends were cut back, 3 bases at V and 0 bases at J, with 6 bases in the middle. CDR3 protein: CASSIGSSYEQYF. The CDR3 bases are TGTGCCAGTAGTATTGGGAGCTCCTACGAGCAGTACTTC.

DNA of the CDR3: TGTGCCAGTTCCGAGGGGTTATTGATCTCCTACAATGAGCAGTTCTTC. Translating it yields CASSEGLLISYNEQFF. The chain uses TRBV19 and TRBJ2-1; D possibly uses TRBD1 or TRBD2 (5 bases each). V lost 8 bases, J lost 0 bases, and 17 bases lay in between. CDR1 is LNHDA, CDR2 SQIVND, per germline (reference sequence). This CDR3 has 16 residues.

The chain uses TRBV14 and TRBJ2-1; D may correspond to TRBD1 or TRBD2 (5 bases each). The CDR3 spans 15 residues. The ends were cut back, 6 bases at V and 2 bases at J, with 14 bases in the middle. Germline lookup yields CDR1 SGHDN and CDR2 FVKESK. CDR3 in amino acids: CASRSGTAAYNEQFF. CDR3 nucleotide sequence: TGTGCCAGCAGGTCCGGGACGGCGGCCTACAATGAGCAGTTCTTC.

The chain recombines TRBV29-1 with TRBJ1-2; a possible D gene is TRBD1 (6 bases). CDR1 SQVTM and CDR2 ANQGSEA come from the germline V gene. Trimming took off 3 bases at V and 6 bases at J, with 17 bases between the two ends. This CDR3 has 14 residues. Here the CDR3 DNA reads TGCAGCGTTGAGCCTTATCAAAGACAGGATGGCTACACCTTC. This sequence encodes CSVEPYQRQDGYTF.

V gene TRBV13 combines with J gene TRBJ2-7; unclear D gene. The CDR3 sequence is 15 residues long. V gave up 3 bases and J gave up 0 bases, with 12 bases separating them. CDR1 and CDR2 from the germline V gene are PRHDT and FYEKMQ (reference sequence). The CDR3 is CASSFRIQSSYEQYF. The DNA of the CDR3 is TGTGCCAGCAGCTTCCGGATACAAAGCTCCTACGAGCAGTACTTC. Variable domain in full (rest from reference TRBV13 and TRBJ2-7): AAGVIQSPRHLIKEKRETATLKCYPIPRHDTVYWYQQGPGQDPQFLISFYEKMQSDKGSIPDRFSAQQFSDYHSELNMSSLELGDSALYFCASSFRIQSSYEQYFGPGTRLTVT.

CDR3 DNA: TGCAGCGTTGAAGCGCCAGATACGCAGTATTTT. Translation: CSVEAPDTQYF. The chain carries TRBV29-1 and TRBJ2-3, with D hard to call. Trimming pared 1 base from V and 4 bases from J, leaving 3 bases between. The V gene's germline CDR1 is SQVTM and CDR2 ANQGSEA. This CDR3 contains 11 residues.

The chain couples TRBV5-5 to TRBJ2-1; 9 bases fit TRBD1. V shed 1 base, J shed 6 bases, and the junction held 2 bases outside the gene matches. Germline values: CDR1 SGHKS, CDR2 YYEKEE (reference sequence). The CDR3 sequence is 14 residues long. In nucleotides, the CDR3 is TGTGCCAGCAGCTTGAGGACAGGGGTCAATGAGCAGTTCTTC. Translated: CASSLRTGVNEQFF.

The V and J genes are TRBV15 and TRBJ1-3; 7 positions agree with TRBD1. This CDR3 has 15 residues. The germline V gene encodes CDR1 LNHNV and CDR2 YYDKDF (reference sequence). The V and J ends lost 4 bases and 3 bases, in that order; junction bases with no gene match: 6. CDR3 residues: CATSNDRAGGNTIYF. The CDR3 nucleotides read TGTGCCACCAGCAACGACAGGGCTGGTGGAAACACCATATATTTT.

The gene calls are TRBV6-1 and TRBJ2-7, with 8 nucleotides matching TRBD2. With 6 bases clipped from V and 3 bases from J, the junction kept 4 bases outside the gene matches. CDR1 is MNHNS, CDR2 SASEGT, per germline. CDR3 length: 13 amino acids. CDR3 loop: CASSPGLGYEQYF. DNA for the CDR3: TGTGCCAGCAGCCCGGGACTAGGCTACGAGCAGTACTTC.

This clone was recorded only once. The chain carries TRBV5-1 and TRBJ1-5; D is unresolved. The germline V gene has CDR1 SGHRS and CDR2 YFSETQ. The CDR3 extends over 14 amino acids. V was trimmed by 4 bases and J by 6 bases, leaving 14 bases between them. Here the CDR3 reads CASSPDSPSQPQHF. CDR3 DNA: TGCGCCAGCAGCCCGGACTCACCAAGTCAGCCCCAGCATTTT. The whole variable domain, remainder taken from reference TRBV5-1 and TRBJ1-5, is KAGVTQTPRYLIKTRGQQVTLSCSPISGHRSVSWYQQTPGQGLQFLFEYFSETQRNKGNFPGRFSGRQFSNSRSEMNVSTLELGDSALYLCASSPDSPSQPQHFGDGTRLSIL.

CDR3 in DNA: TGTGCCACCAGCCGGGGACCAACTTTCACAGATACGCAGTATTTT. Translated, it gives CATSRGPTFTDTQYF. V gene TRBV15 combines with J gene TRBJ2-3; D may be TRBD1 or TRBD2 (5 bases each). The CDR3 is made up of 15 amino acids. Germline values: CDR1 LNHNV, CDR2 YYDKDF (reference sequence). Trimming cost V 5 bases and J 2 bases, with 14 bases left between them.

The chain recombines TRBV5-6 with TRBJ2-7; the match to TRBD2 covers 10 bases. The CDR3 runs 15 residues. V trimming: 3 bases; J trimming: 4 bases; junction bases outside the gene matches: 7. The germline V gene encodes CDR1 SGHDT and CDR2 YYEEEE. CDR3: CASSSRTSGNYEQYF. CDR3 coding DNA: TGTGCCAGCAGCTCCAGGACTAGCGGAAATTACGAGCAGTACTTC.

The chain uses TRBV5-1 and TRBJ1-3, with D hard to call. CDR1 and CDR2 from the germline V gene are SGHRS and YFSETQ. V lost 2 bases and J lost 2, with 11 bases in between. CDR3 length: 15 amino acids. The CDR3 spells CASSLPSGAGNTIYF. The CDR3 DNA reads TGCGCCAGCAGCTTACCTTCTGGGGCTGGAAACACCATATATTTT.

The gene calls are TRBV7-9 and TRBJ2-7, with 7 positions matching TRBD2. Germline loops: CDR1 SEHNR, CDR2 FQNEAQ (reference sequence). The CDR3 extends over 13 amino acids. Unmatched junction bases numbered 2, after V lost 2 bases and J lost 4 bases. In DNA, the CDR3 is TGTGCCAGCAGCTTATTAGCGGGTTACGAGCAGTACTTC. Its protein is CASSLLAGYEQYF.